The rows below give T cell receptor beta chains drawn from one sample of a study of cytomegalovirus exposure and HLA in healthy donors. Sequencing was performed with immunoSEQ multiplex PCR; in TCRdb, only in-frame clones are kept and a portion is missing. The profile covers under 150,000 clones, with around 77% appearing a single time and approximately 1.2% taken by the ten largest. The sequencing sample was made of PBMCs. These receptors were collected from a man aged 45-65 years in good health and CMV-seronegative. Each CDR3 is given with its conserved first and last residue. Fields, in order: clone size, J gene, D gene, V gene, CDR3 length, CDR3 protein, CDR3 DNA. A D gene is named only where the DNA matches it firmly. Clone sizes are given selectively: once, few, many, or a class where the clone is expanded.

clone size: few
J gene: TRBJ1-3
D gene: TRBD1
V gene: TRBV19
CDR3 length: 16
CDR3 protein: CASSIRTGSSGNTIYF
CDR3 DNA: TGTGCCAGTAGTATTCGGACAGGGAGCTCTGGAAACACCATATATTTT

clone size: .
J gene: TRBJ2-7
D gene: TRBD1
V gene: TRBV7-9
CDR3 length: 15
CDR3 protein: CASRPGTGRAYEQYF
CDR3 DNA: TGTGCCAGCAGACCCGGGACAGGGAGAGCCTACGAGCAGTACTTC

clone size: .
J gene: TRBJ1-5
D gene: .
V gene: TRBV7-9
CDR3 length: 15
CDR3 protein: CASSLSGASNQPQHF
CDR3 DNA: TGTGCCAGCAGCCTGTCAGGGGCGAGCAATCAGCCCCAGCATTTT

clone size: .
J gene: TRBJ1-2
D gene: .
V gene: TRBV5-4
CDR3 length: 16
CDR3 protein: CASSGRHRVSNYGYTF
CDR3 DNA: TGTGCCAGCAGCGGCCGACACAGGGTATCTAACTATGGCTACACCTTC

clone size: .
J gene: TRBJ1-2
D gene: .
V gene: TRBV2
CDR3 length: 13
CDR3 protein: CASSEFEQRGYTF
CDR3 DNA: TGTGCCAGCAGTGAATTTGAGCAGCGCGGCTACACCTTC

clone size: once
J gene: TRBJ2-7
D gene: .
V gene: TRBV5-1
CDR3 length: 14
CDR3 protein: CASSLEIGVHEQYF
CDR3 DNA: TGCGCCAGCAGCTTGGAAATAGGGGTCCACGAGCAGTACTTC

clone size: .
J gene: TRBJ2-7
D gene: TRBD2
V gene: TRBV6-6
CDR3 length: 15
CDR3 protein: CASSYGGLAGYEQYF
CDR3 DNA: TGTGCCAGCAGTTACGGGGGACTAGCGGGATACGAGCAGTACTTC

clone size: .
J gene: TRBJ1-5
D gene: TRBD1
V gene: TRBV30
CDR3 length: 15
CDR3 protein: CAWRLGTGSNQPQHF
CDR3 DNA: TGTGCCTGGAGATTAGGGACAGGGTCCAATCAGCCCCAGCATTTT

clone size: .
J gene: TRBJ2-7
D gene: .
V gene: TRBV30
CDR3 length: 12
CDR3 protein: CACSGSAYEQYF
CDR3 DNA: TGTGCCTGTAGCGGTTCTGCCTACGAGCAGTACTTC

clone size: .
J gene: TRBJ2-5
D gene: .
V gene: TRBV9
CDR3 length: 15
CDR3 protein: CASSVTGTLQETQYF
CDR3 DNA: TGTGCCAGCAGCGTGACAGGGACTTTACAAGAGACCCAGTACTTC

clone size: .
J gene: TRBJ2-7
D gene: TRBD2
V gene: TRBV2
CDR3 length: 15
CDR3 protein: CASSQGLAGPYEQYF
CDR3 DNA: TGTGCCAGCAGCCAGGGACTAGCGGGGCCCTACGAGCAGTACTTC

clone size: once
J gene: TRBJ2-3
D gene: TRBD2
V gene: TRBV27
CDR3 length: 16
CDR3 protein: CASSFGGRASTDTQYF
CDR3 DNA: TGTGCCAGCAGTTTTGGCGGGAGGGCAAGCACAGATACGCAGTATTTT

clone size: .
J gene: TRBJ1-1
D gene: .
V gene: TRBV5-1
CDR3 length: 14
CDR3 protein: CASSFAGLSTEAFF
CDR3 DNA: TGCGCCAGCAGCTTTGCGGGGTTGAGCACTGAAGCTTTCTTT

clone size: .
J gene: TRBJ2-1
D gene: .
V gene: TRBV2
CDR3 length: 14
CDR3 protein: CASRSGTPLNEQFF
CDR3 DNA: TGTGCCAGCAGATCCGGGACTCCCCTCAATGAGCAGTTCTTC

clone size: .
J gene: TRBJ2-3
D gene: TRBD2
V gene: TRBV10-3
CDR3 length: 17
CDR3 protein: CAISESGLAGGTDTQYF
CDR3 DNA: TGTGCCATCAGTGAGTCGGGGCTAGCGGGAGGTACAGATACGCAGTATTTT

clone size: .
J gene: TRBJ2-7
D gene: TRBD2
V gene: TRBV11-2
CDR3 length: 16
CDR3 protein: CASSRGGLAGSYEQYF
CDR3 DNA: TGTGCCAGCAGCCGGGGAGGTCTAGCGGGAAGCTACGAGCAGTACTTC

clone size: .
J gene: TRBJ2-1
D gene: TRBD1
V gene: TRBV7-2
CDR3 length: 15
CDR3 protein: CASSRGTGIYNEQFF
CDR3 DNA: TGTGCCAGCAGCCGCGGGACAGGGATATACAATGAGCAGTTCTTC

clone size: once
J gene: TRBJ2-3
D gene: TRBD1
V gene: TRBV6-5
CDR3 length: 15
CDR3 protein: CASRPSGTGLDTQYF
CDR3 DNA: TGTGCCAGTCGACCTTCCGGGACAGGGTTAGATACGCAGTATTTT

clone size: .
J gene: TRBJ1-1
D gene: .
V gene: TRBV29-1
CDR3 length: 12
CDR3 protein: CSGTGLNTEAFF
CDR3 DNA: TGCAGCGGTACAGGGCTGAACACTGAAGCTTTCTTT

clone size: .
J gene: TRBJ1-4
D gene: .
V gene: TRBV6-1
CDR3 length: 19
CDR3 protein: CASSEILIFSGNGREKLFF
CDR3 DNA: TGTGCCAGCAGTGAAATCCTCATTTTTTCAGGGAACGGTCGTGAAAAACTGTTTTTT

clone size: .
J gene: TRBJ2-5
D gene: TRBD1
V gene: TRBV7-8
CDR3 length: 18
CDR3 protein: CASSLAQVLDRGQETQYF
CDR3 DNA: TGTGCCAGCAGCTTAGCGCAAGTCTTGGACAGGGGACAAGAGACCCAGTACTTC

clone size: .
J gene: TRBJ2-5
D gene: .
V gene: TRBV7-6
CDR3 length: 15
CDR3 protein: CASSLVQGHQETQYF
CDR3 DNA: TGTGCCAGCAGCTTAGTACAGGGTCACCAAGAGACCCAGTACTTC

clone size: .
J gene: TRBJ2-1
D gene: .
V gene: TRBV11-2
CDR3 length: 16
CDR3 protein: CASSWAGEGLFNEQFF
CDR3 DNA: TGTGCCAGCAGCTGGGCCGGGGAAGGACTATTCAATGAGCAGTTCTTC

clone size: .
J gene: TRBJ2-7
D gene: TRBD2
V gene: TRBV30
CDR3 length: 12
CDR3 protein: CAWSGGRVEQYF
CDR3 DNA: TGTGCCTGGAGTGGAGGGAGGGTAGAGCAGTACTTC

clone size: .
J gene: TRBJ1-2
D gene: .
V gene: TRBV6-1
CDR3 length: 16
CDR3 protein: CASSEGSRGANYGYTF
CDR3 DNA: TGTGCCAGCAGTGAAGGGTCGCGGGGTGCTAACTATGGCTACACCTTC

clone size: .
J gene: TRBJ2-7
D gene: TRBD1
V gene: TRBV9
CDR3 length: 15
CDR3 protein: CASSATGQGPSEQYF
CDR3 DNA: TGTGCCAGCAGCGCAACCGGACAGGGACCCTCCGAGCAGTACTTC

clone size: .
J gene: TRBJ2-7
D gene: .
V gene: TRBV7-2
CDR3 length: 14
CDR3 protein: CASSSSGTSYEQYF
CDR3 DNA: TGTGCCAGCAGCTCTTCCGGGACATCGTACGAGCAGTACTTC

clone size: .
J gene: TRBJ1-3
D gene: TRBD1
V gene: TRBV6-6
CDR3 length: 14
CDR3 protein: CASSPQGDGNTIYF
CDR3 DNA: TGTGCCAGCAGTCCACAGGGGGACGGAAACACCATATATTTT

clone size: .
J gene: TRBJ2-5
D gene: TRBD2
V gene: TRBV29-1
CDR3 length: 16
CDR3 protein: CSFSSGRALEGETQYF
CDR3 DNA: TGCAGCTTTTCTAGCGGGAGGGCCCTAGAGGGGGAGACCCAGTACTTC

clone size: .
J gene: TRBJ2-1
D gene: TRBD2
V gene: TRBV10-1
CDR3 length: 14
CDR3 protein: CASSESLAVNEQFF
CDR3 DNA: TGCGCCAGCAGTGAGAGTCTAGCGGTCAATGAGCAGTTCTTC

clone size: .
J gene: TRBJ1-2
D gene: .
V gene: TRBV25-1
CDR3 length: 13
CDR3 protein: CASRNSGSYGYTF
CDR3 DNA: TGTGCCAGCAGAAATTCCGGGAGCTATGGCTACACCTTC

clone size: .
J gene: TRBJ2-1
D gene: TRBD2
V gene: TRBV7-4
CDR3 length: 17
CDR3 protein: CASRIPGLAGGGNEQFF
CDR3 DNA: TGTGCCAGCAGAATACCGGGACTAGCGGGAGGGGGCAATGAGCAGTTCTTC

clone size: .
J gene: TRBJ1-2
D gene: TRBD1
V gene: TRBV19
CDR3 length: 14
CDR3 protein: CASSIRDSSYGYTF
CDR3 DNA: TGTGCCAGTAGTATTAGGGACAGCTCCTATGGCTACACCTTC

clone size: .
J gene: TRBJ2-7
D gene: TRBD2
V gene: TRBV4-1
CDR3 length: 19
CDR3 protein: CASSRVAGGHVSSSYEQYF
CDR3 DNA: TGCGCCAGCAGCCGAGTAGCGGGAGGCCATGTTTCTAGCTCCTACGAGCAGTACTTC

clone size: .
J gene: TRBJ2-7
D gene: .
V gene: TRBV28
CDR3 length: 13
CDR3 protein: CASSLVVSYEQYF
CDR3 DNA: TGTGCCAGCAGTTTAGTCGTCTCCTACGAGCAGTACTTC

clone size: .
J gene: TRBJ1-1
D gene: .
V gene: TRBV5-6
CDR3 length: 13
CDR3 protein: CASNINRQIKAFF
CDR3 DNA: TGTGCCAGCAATATTAACCGTCAGATCAAAGCTTTCTTT

clone size: .
J gene: TRBJ1-5
D gene: TRBD1
V gene: TRBV28
CDR3 length: 15
CDR3 protein: CASRANRGGNQPQHF
CDR3 DNA: TGTGCCAGCAGGGCTAACAGGGGAGGCAATCAGCCCCAGCATTTT

clone size: few
J gene: TRBJ2-1
D gene: TRBD2
V gene: TRBV19
CDR3 length: 16
CDR3 protein: CASRGLAASSYNEQFF
CDR3 DNA: TGTGCCAGTAGGGGACTAGCGGCCAGCTCCTACAATGAGCAGTTCTTC

clone size: .
J gene: TRBJ1-2
D gene: .
V gene: TRBV28
CDR3 length: 17
CDR3 protein: CASSLFEARGRNYGYTF
CDR3 DNA: TGTGCCAGCAGTTTATTCGAAGCCCGAGGGAGGAACTATGGCTACACCTTC

clone size: .
J gene: TRBJ2-3
D gene: .
V gene: TRBV6-1
CDR3 length: 13
CDR3 protein: CASKGGSTDTQYF
CDR3 DNA: TGTGCCAGCAAAGGCGGTAGCACAGATACGCAGTATTTT

clone size: .
J gene: TRBJ1-4
D gene: TRBD1
V gene: TRBV2
CDR3 length: 14
CDR3 protein: CASSPGQVVEKLFF
CDR3 DNA: TGTGCCAGCAGTCCGGGACAGGTAGTGGAAAAACTGTTTTTT

clone size: .
J gene: TRBJ2-6
D gene: .
V gene: TRBV28
CDR3 length: 16
CDR3 protein: CASSFPRDSGANVLTF
CDR3 DNA: TGTGCCAGCAGTTTCCCCAGGGACTCTGGGGCCAACGTCCTGACTTTC

clone size: .
J gene: TRBJ1-1
D gene: TRBD1
V gene: TRBV4-1
CDR3 length: 14
CDR3 protein: CASSKGTGNTEAFF
CDR3 DNA: TGCGCCAGCAGCAAAGGGACAGGGAACACTGAAGCTTTCTTT

clone size: few
J gene: TRBJ2-5
D gene: TRBD1
V gene: TRBV18
CDR3 length: 14
CDR3 protein: CASSPGTGEETQYF
CDR3 DNA: TGTGCCAGCTCACCAGGGACAGGTGAAGAGACCCAGTACTTC

clone size: few
J gene: TRBJ1-5
D gene: .
V gene: TRBV6-5
CDR3 length: 14
CDR3 protein: CASWALGVGQPQHF
CDR3 DNA: TGTGCCAGCTGGGCCCTCGGGGTGGGTCAGCCCCAGCATTTT

clone size: .
J gene: TRBJ2-2
D gene: TRBD1
V gene: TRBV7-9
CDR3 length: 14
CDR3 protein: CASRGQTNTGELFF
CDR3 DNA: TGTGCCAGCAGGGGACAGACGAACACCGGGGAGCTGTTTTTT

clone size: .
J gene: TRBJ2-3
D gene: TRBD2
V gene: TRBV5-1
CDR3 length: 16
CDR3 protein: CASSLDVTSGKDTQYF
CDR3 DNA: TGCGCCAGCAGCTTGGATGTGACTAGCGGGAAGGATACGCAGTATTTT

clone size: .
J gene: TRBJ1-4
D gene: .
V gene: TRBV2
CDR3 length: 15
CDR3 protein: CASSEGGADNEKLFF
CDR3 DNA: TGTGCCAGCAGTGAGGGGGGAGCGGATAATGAAAAACTGTTTTTT

clone size: .
J gene: TRBJ2-5
D gene: .
V gene: TRBV28
CDR3 length: 15
CDR3 protein: CASRGAGEAEETQYF
CDR3 DNA: TGTGCCAGCAGGGGGGCTGGCGAGGCCGAAGAGACCCAGTACTTC

clone size: once
J gene: TRBJ1-4
D gene: .
V gene: TRBV7-9
CDR3 length: 14
CDR3 protein: CASSAGLTNEKLFF
CDR3 DNA: TGTGCCAGCAGCGCCGGACTGACGAATGAAAAACTGTTTTTT

clone size: .
J gene: TRBJ2-1
D gene: TRBD2
V gene: TRBV5-4
CDR3 length: 14
CDR3 protein: CASSPRLAGNEQFF
CDR3 DNA: TGTGCCAGCAGTCCTCGACTAGCGGGGAATGAGCAGTTCTTC

clone size: .
J gene: TRBJ2-7
D gene: TRBD1
V gene: TRBV11-2
CDR3 length: 15
CDR3 protein: CASSPEDRVTYEQYF
CDR3 DNA: TGTGCCAGCAGCCCCGAGGACAGGGTTACCTACGAGCAGTACTTC